Listed here is a single T cell receptor (beta chain). What it binds is unknown. V was pared by 2 bases and J by 1 base, with 11 bases between. The germline gives CDR1 WNHNN, CDR2 SYGVQD (reference sequence). This CDR3 comprises 15 residues. Libraries were prepared by immunoSEQ multiplex PCR; TCRdb keeps only in-frame clonotypes and omits some of them. The sample consists of roughly 130,000 clones, roughly 90% of them appearing once. The data are from a study of cytomegalovirus exposure and HLA in healthy donors. General study results and limits: Reports showed the classifier diagnosing cytomegalovirus status with high specificity and sensitivity. Cytomegalovirus-associated TCR beta chains were listed, numbering 150 to 200.

This sequence joins TRBV10-1 and TRBJ2-5, with no clear D. The sample taken for sequencing was PBMCs. This receptor was obtained from a man aged 30-40 years in good health and CMV-seronegative. The CDR3 sequence is CASSEGGTSQETQYF. DNA for the CDR3: TGCGCCAGCAGTGAGGGCGGTACCAGCCAAGAGACCCAGTACTTC.